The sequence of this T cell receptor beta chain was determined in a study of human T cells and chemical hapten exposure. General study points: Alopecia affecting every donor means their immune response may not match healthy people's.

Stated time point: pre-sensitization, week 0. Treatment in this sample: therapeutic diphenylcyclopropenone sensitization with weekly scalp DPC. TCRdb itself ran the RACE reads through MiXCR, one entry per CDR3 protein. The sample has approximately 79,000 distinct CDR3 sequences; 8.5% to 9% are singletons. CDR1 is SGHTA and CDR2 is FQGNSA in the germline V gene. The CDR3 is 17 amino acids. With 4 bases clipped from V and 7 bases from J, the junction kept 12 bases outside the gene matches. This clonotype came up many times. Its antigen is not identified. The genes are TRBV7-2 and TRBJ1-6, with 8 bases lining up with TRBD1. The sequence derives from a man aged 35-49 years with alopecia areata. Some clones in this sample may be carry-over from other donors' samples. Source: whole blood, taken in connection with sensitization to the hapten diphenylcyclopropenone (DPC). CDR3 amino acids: CASSSRSTGGGNSPLHF. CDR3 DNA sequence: TGTGCCAGCAGCTCCCGAAGTACAGGGGGAGGAAATTCACCCCTCCACTTT.